The next 30 T cell receptor beta chains were all read from a single sample in a study of shared clonotypes between healthy human individuals. Clones were read by immunoSEQ multiplex PCR, and TCRdb kept only the in-frame ones, dropping some. The table includes approximately 350,000 clones, roughly 70% detected once. Sequencing was done on a sample of memory CD4+ T cells sorted from blood. Subset in this sample: CD45RA-negative fraction. The receptors stem from a man between 25 and 39 years old in good health.

This rearrangement joins TRBV7-3 to TRBJ2-3; TRBD2 agrees at 10 bases. CDR3 size: 16 residues. Germline assignment: CDR1 SGHTA and CDR2 FQGTGA. V shed 4 bases and J 0 bases; nucleotides not matched to a gene: 4. The CDR3 bases are TGTGCCAGCAGCTCCCGAGCGGGAGGGAGCACAGATACGCAGTATTTT. Translation: CASSSRAGGSTDTQYF.

This clone was seen repeatedly, ten times or more. The chain combines TRBV29-1 with TRBJ2-1, with D uncertain. The CDR3 runs to 12 residues. The germline gives CDR1 SQVTM, CDR2 ANQGSEA. V was cut by 7 bases and J by 8 bases, with 15 bases left in between. The CDR3 bases are TGCAGCGCAGTCAAGGGCGTCGATGAGCAGTTCTTC. It translates to CSAVKGVDEQFF.

J is TRBJ2-7 and V is TRBV4-3; D is undetermined. The germline V gene encodes CDR1 LGHNA and CDR2 YSLEER. The V gene lost 2 bases and the J gene lost 7 bases, with 18 bases spanning the gap. This CDR3 is 15 amino acids long. CDR3 loop: CASSQSPSAGLEQYF. The CDR3 nucleotides are TGCGCCAGCAGCCAATCCCCGAGCGCTGGGTTGGAGCAGTACTTC.

For this clone: A much larger clone lies a single base off, so this may be a read error. This chain uses TRBV7-6 with TRBJ2-1; no firm D call. The CDR3 sequence is 11 residues long. V shed 1 base and J shed 8 bases, with 3 bases lying between them. Germline-derived CDR1 and CDR2 are SGHVS and FNYEAQ. In DNA form, the CDR3 reads TGTGCCAGCAGCTTAGGCCATGAGCAGTTCTTC. This encodes CASSLGHEQFF.

V gene TRBV4-1 combines with J gene TRBJ1-1; maybe TRBD1 (5 bases). The CDR3 spans 16 residues. In germline, CDR1 is MGHRA, CDR2 YSYEKL. V was clipped by 1 base and J by 0 bases, with 12 bases between them. The CDR3 DNA reads as TGCGCCAGCAGCCAAGGCAGGGTGATCATGAACACTGAAGCTTTCTTT. Its translation: CASSQGRVIMNTEAFF.

The J gene is TRBJ1-1, the V gene TRBV6-5, with D possibly matching TRBD1 (6 bases). Trimming took off 6 bases at V and 3 bases at J, with 8 bases between the two ends. The germline CDR1 and CDR2 sequences are MNHEY and SVGAGI. The CDR3 extends over 12 amino acids. The CDR3 sequence: CASSRTDTEAFF. The CDR3, as DNA: TGTGCCAGCAGCAGGACAGACACTGAAGCTTTCTTT.

Only a few counts were recorded for this clone. V and J are TRBV29-1 and TRBJ1-1, with 7 nucleotides matching TRBD1. CDR1 is SQVTM and CDR2 is ANQGSEA in the germline V gene. The V segment lost 5 bases and the J segment 0 bases; nucleotides outside the gene matches: 3. CDR3 length: 13 residues. The CDR3 bases are TGCAGCGTTCAACAGGGGATGAACACTGAAGCTTTCTTT. Translation gives CSVQQGMNTEAFF.

The rearrangement uses TRBV2 and TRBJ1-5, with 8 positions matching TRBD1. The length of the CDR3 is 18 residues. The trim removed 6 bases at V and 1 base at J, leaving 14 bases unmatched. The germline CDR1 and CDR2 sequences are SNHLY and FYNNEI. CDR3 bases: TGTGCCAGCAGGGGGAGTTTGCAGGGGGCGAGGAGCAATCAGCCCCAGCATTTT. It specifies CASRGSLQGARSNQPQHF.

This chain uses TRBV6-1 with TRBJ1-5; D unresolved. The V gene's germline CDR1 is MNHNS and CDR2 SASEGT. The CDR3 is 16 residues long. Trimming removed 0 bases at V and 6 bases at J, with 15 bases between. The CDR3 region has the DNA TGTGCCAGCAGTGAAGCGCTTTCAATGCCTAGTCAGCCCCAGCATTTT. It translates to CASSEALSMPSQPQHF.

The chain uses TRBV28 and TRBJ1-4, with 8 bases aligning to TRBD1. The CDR3 runs 16 residues. Germline-derived CDR1 and CDR2 are MDHEN and SYDVKM. After removal of 6 bases from V and 7 bases from J, the junction contained 13 bases not matched to a gene. The CDR3 is CASSTPRTGKGEKLFF. The CDR3 coding sequence is TGTGCCAGCAGCACGCCAAGGACAGGGAAGGGTGAAAAACTGTTTTTT.

This chain uses TRBV28 with TRBJ1-3; tentative D call: TRBD1 (5 bases). Germline V gene lookup returns CDR1 MDHEN and CDR2 SYDVKM. V was pared by 5 bases and J by 0 bases, with 11 bases between. The CDR3 is 15 residues long. The DNA of the CDR3 is TGTGCCAGCAGTGGGACGCTGTCCTCTGGAAACACCATATATTTT. Its translation is CASSGTLSSGNTIYF.

J is TRBJ1-4 and V is TRBV28; maybe TRBD1 (5 bases). Germline CDR1 is MDHEN and CDR2 is SYDVKM. Deletions cut 5 bases from V and 10 bases from J, with 11 bases between. The CDR3 spans 12 residues. The CDR3 region has the DNA TGTGCCAGCAGTAGCAGGGCTGGAAAACTGTTTTTT. Its translation: CASSSRAGKLFF.

The chain links TRBV11-2 to TRBJ2-7, with unresolved D. Trimming took off 1 base at V and 5 bases at J, with 12 bases between the two ends. CDR3 length equals 14 residues. Germline V gene data show CDR1 as SGHAT and CDR2 as FQNNGV. The CDR3 DNA sequence: TGTGCCAGCAGCTTAGCTAGACAAGGCCACGAGCAGTACTTC. This codes for CASSLARQGHEQYF.

This clone appeared many times. CDR3 DNA: TGTGCTAGCGCCTTAGGGCGACAGGAGACCCAGTACTTC. Residues: CASALGRQETQYF. The chain combines TRBV7-7 with TRBJ2-5; D possibly uses TRBD1 or TRBD2 (5 bases each). The CDR3 is 13 residues long. The V gene's germline CDR1 is SSHAT and CDR2 FNYEAQ (reference sequence). Drawing the rest from reference TRBV7-7 and TRBJ2-5, the complete variable domain is GAGVSQSPRYKVTKRGQDVTLRCDPISSHATLYWYQQALGQGPEFLTYFNYEAQPDKSGLPSDRFSAERPEGSISTLTIQRTEQRDSAMYRCASALGRQETQYFGPGTRLLVL.

Note on this clone: Since the CDR3 does not end with the conserved phenylalanine or tryptophan, this likely comes from a read error. The DNA is omitted, as the CDR3 cannot be located on it reliably, and the CDR3 follows TCRdb's listing. This chain joins TRBV2 and TRBJ2-3; the D call in the table, TRBD2, was not verified against the DNA. The CDR3 is 8 residues long, counting both termini. In germline, CDR1 is SNHLY, CDR2 FYNNEI. The CDR3 loop is CASSPLAI.

CDR3 sequence reads: CASTWGLYETQYF. The CDR3 coding sequence is TGTGCCAGCACCTGGGGGCTGTACGAGACCCAGTACTTC. V usage is TRBV6-1 and J usage is TRBJ2-5; TRBD1 is a possible D gene (6 bases). The CDR3 sequence is 13 residues long. Deletions cut 7 bases from V and 5 bases from J, with 14 bases between. Germline values: CDR1 MNHNS, CDR2 SASEGT.

V is TRBV7-3 and J is TRBJ2-5; D gene uncertain. V lost 3 bases and J lost 5, with 10 bases in between. CDR3 length: 13 residues. Germline CDR1 and CDR2: SGHTA and FQGTGA. The CDR3 DNA sequence: TGTGCCAGCAGCTTCAAGGGTGCCGAGACCCAGTACTTC. Translating it yields CASSFKGAETQYF.

This chain joins TRBV29-1 and TRBJ2-1, with 7 bases aligning to TRBD2. The CDR3 loop spans 14 amino acids. V gave up 3 bases and J gave up 9 bases; unmatched junction bases: 11. Germline CDR1 SQVTM, CDR2 ANQGSEA. CDR3 sequence: CSVDGGRNTGEQFF. In nucleotides, the CDR3 is TGCAGCGTTGATGGCGGGAGAAACACTGGTGAGCAGTTCTTC.

V is TRBV6-1 and J is TRBJ2-1; D unresolved. CDR1 and CDR2 from the germline V gene are MNHNS and SASEGT. CDR3 length: 14 residues. V was shortened by 2 bases and J by 0 bases, with 5 bases between the two germline ends. CDR3 sequence reads: CASSERDSYNEQFF. CDR3 DNA: TGTGCCAGCAGTGAAAGGGACTCCTACAATGAGCAGTTCTTC.

The V and J genes are TRBV5-6 and TRBJ1-1, with D maybe TRBD1 (5 bases). Germline lookup yields CDR1 SGHDT and CDR2 YYEEEE. V was shortened by 4 bases and J by 0 bases, with 13 bases between the two germline ends. The CDR3 loop spans 15 amino acids. This CDR3 is CASSRWGRMNTEAFF. The CDR3 nucleotides are TGTGCCAGCAGCCGGTGGGGGAGAATGAACACTGAAGCTTTCTTT.

This rearrangement joins TRBV14 to TRBJ1-6; D possibly corresponds to TRBD1 (5 bases). The length of the CDR3 is 15 residues. Trimming shortened V by 4 bases and J by 6 bases, and 13 bases separated the two germline ends. Germline CDR1 SGHDN, CDR2 FVKESK. The CDR3 nucleotides are TGTGCCAGCAGCCCTATTAGGGGAACTAATTCACCCCTCCACTTT. It is translated as CASSPIRGTNSPLHF.

V usage is TRBV29-1 and J usage is TRBJ1-5; 7 bases fit TRBD1. This CDR3 comprises 15 residues. V gave up 0 bases and J gave up 2 bases; unmatched junction bases: 4. Germline loops: CDR1 SQVTM, CDR2 ANQGSEA. This chain's CDR3 is CSVEDKGARNQPQHF. The CDR3 coding sequence is TGCAGCGTTGAAGATAAGGGGGCGCGCAATCAGCCCCAGCATTTT.

The chain employs TRBV10-3 and TRBJ2-7; 11 bases align to TRBD2. The CDR3 totals 15 residues. Germline trimming cut 6 bases from V and 6 bases from J; bases unmatched to any gene: 10. Germline V CDR1 and CDR2: ENHRY, SYGVKD. The chain's CDR3 is CAISPTSGSFSEQYF. CDR3 sequence (DNA): TGTGCCATCAGCCCAACTAGCGGGAGCTTCAGCGAGCAGTACTTC.

This chain connects TRBV5-8 to TRBJ1-1; D is undetermined. The germline CDR1 and CDR2 sequences are SGHTS and YDEGEE. The CDR3 covers 14 residues. With 0 bases removed from V and 3 bases from J, the gap between germline ends came to 9 bases. The CDR3 coding sequence is TGTGCCAGCAGCTTGGGGATAGGGTACACTGAAGCTTTCTTT. It specifies CASSLGIGYTEAFF.

This clone has a handful of counts. Other DNA sequences in the sample encode the same CDR3. The rearrangement joins TRBV5-1 to TRBJ1-6, with D perhaps matching TRBD1 (5 bases). The CDR3 is made up of 16 amino acids. V was trimmed by 3 bases and J by 0 bases, leaving 10 bases between them. Germline V gives CDR1 SGHRS, CDR2 YFSETQ. The CDR3 loop is CASSSQGSSYNSPLHF. The CDR3 DNA is TGCGCCAGCAGCTCCCAGGGTAGCTCCTATAATTCACCCCTCCACTTT.

The V gene is TRBV5-4, the J gene TRBJ2-2; 9 positions agree with TRBD1. Germline loops: CDR1 SGHNT, CDR2 YYREEE (reference sequence). This CDR3 is built from 17 residues. V was clipped by 3 bases and J by 6 bases; unmatched bases: 12. The CDR3 DNA reads as TGTGCCAGCAGCTCCCATACTCAGACAGGGGGGGCCGGGGAGCTGTTTTTT. It is translated as CASSSHTQTGGAGELFF.

The CDR3 region is CASSQTRQNYEQYF. The CDR3 region has the DNA TGCGCCAGCAGCCAGACTAGACAAAACTACGAGCAGTACTTC. The rearrangement uses TRBV4-3 and TRBJ2-7; D may be TRBD2 (6 bases). V was cut by 3 bases and J by 3 bases, with 12 bases left in between. The length of the CDR3 is 14 residues. Germline assignment: CDR1 LGHNA and CDR2 YSLEER.

V and J are TRBV6-1 and TRBJ2-2, with D perhaps matching TRBD1 (6 bases). Germline V gene sequence: CDR1 MNHNS, CDR2 SASEGT. V lost 8 bases and J lost 5, with 15 bases in between. The CDR3 is made up of 14 amino acids. The DNA for the CDR3 is TGTGCCAGCGACAGGTCATGGTGGACCGGGGAGCTGTTTTTT. It yields the protein CASDRSWWTGELFF.

The chain joins TRBV5-1 to TRBJ2-1, with TRBD1 matching 8 bases. Germline V gives CDR1 SGHRS, CDR2 YFSETQ. J was trimmed by 8 bases and V by 4 bases; bases with no gene match: 5. The CDR3 sequence is 13 residues long. The DNA for the CDR3 is TGCGCCAGCAGCGGACAGGGTACCGATGAGCAGTTCTTC. Translation gives CASSGQGTDEQFF.

This clone was seen a few times. The V call is TRBV28, the J call TRBJ1-5; 12 bases agree with TRBD1. After removal of 5 bases from V and 2 bases from J, the junction contained 13 bases not matched to a gene. The CDR3 has 19 amino acids. Germline V gives CDR1 MDHEN, CDR2 SYDVKM. Here the CDR3 DNA reads TGTGCCAGCAGTCCAGACCGGGACAGGGGGCCGTTTCGCAATCAGCCCCAGCATTTT. Translated, it gives CASSPDRDRGPFRNQPQHF.